One and the same sample provided the 4 T cell receptor beta chains below, sequenced in a study of cytomegalovirus exposure and HLA in healthy donors. PCR employed 60 Vbeta and 13 Jbeta primers. Assay: immunoSEQ multiplex PCR; the TCRdb copy retains only in-frame clones and omits some. The table shows around 150,000 clones, with nearly 80% occurring only once. Sample: PBMCs. All receptors come from a woman aged 50 to 60 in good health and CMV-seropositive.

The chain uses TRBV4-2 and TRBJ1-5; 8 nucleotides agree with TRBD1. V dropped 1 base and J dropped 5; count of bases not matched to a gene: 4. CDR3 length: 15 residues. Per the germline V gene, CDR1 is LGHNA and CDR2 is YNFKEQ. CDR3 region: CASSQGRQGHQPQHF. The CDR3 DNA reads as TGTGCCAGCAGCCAAGGACGACAGGGGCATCAGCCCCAGCATTTT.

The rearrangement joins TRBV7-9 to TRBJ1-1; tentatively, D is TRBD1 (5 bases). This CDR3 comprises 14 residues. CDR1 SEHNR and CDR2 FQNEAQ come from the germline V gene (reference sequence). V gave up 2 bases and J gave up 0 bases, with 7 bases separating them. The CDR3 spells CASSLTQVNTEAFF. The CDR3 nucleotides read TGTGCCAGCAGCTTAACACAGGTGAACACTGAAGCTTTCTTT.

This clone was counted only a few times. The chain couples TRBV9 to TRBJ2-6; D possibly corresponds to TRBD2 (6 bases). The CDR3 contains 17 residues. Germline loops: CDR1 SGDLS, CDR2 YYNGEE. The ends were cut back, 6 bases at V and 0 bases at J, with 16 bases in the middle. The CDR3 protein is CASTNRQGGSGANVLTF. The CDR3 nucleotides read TGTGCCAGCACCAATCGGCAGGGAGGCTCTGGGGCCAACGTCCTGACTTTC.

The chain is built from TRBV5-6 and TRBJ1-3; D possibly corresponds to TRBD1 (5 bases). CDR1 is SGHDT and CDR2 is YYEEEE in the germline V gene. This CDR3 is built from 15 residues. Trimming pared 0 bases from V and 2 bases from J, leaving 9 bases between. CDR3 coding DNA: TGTGCCAGCAGCTTGGGTCTCAGGGCTGGAAACACCATATATTTT. It encodes CASSLGLRAGNTIYF.